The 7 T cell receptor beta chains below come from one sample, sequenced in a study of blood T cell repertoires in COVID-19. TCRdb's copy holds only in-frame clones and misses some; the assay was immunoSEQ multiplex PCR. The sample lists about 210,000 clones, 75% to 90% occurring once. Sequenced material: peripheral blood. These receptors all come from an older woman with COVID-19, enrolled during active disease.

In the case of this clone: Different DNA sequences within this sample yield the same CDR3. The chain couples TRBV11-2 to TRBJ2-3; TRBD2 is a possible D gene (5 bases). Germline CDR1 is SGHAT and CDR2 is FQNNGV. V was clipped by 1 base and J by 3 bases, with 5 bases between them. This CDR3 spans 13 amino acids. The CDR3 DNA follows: TGTGCCAGCAGCTTAGCGGGGACAGATACGCAGTATTTT. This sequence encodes CASSLAGTDTQYF.

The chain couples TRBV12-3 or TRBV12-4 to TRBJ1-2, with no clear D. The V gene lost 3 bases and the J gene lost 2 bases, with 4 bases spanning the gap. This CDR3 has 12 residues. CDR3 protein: CASSFQNYGYTF. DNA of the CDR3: TGTGCCAGCAGTTTCCAGAACTATGGCTACACCTTC.

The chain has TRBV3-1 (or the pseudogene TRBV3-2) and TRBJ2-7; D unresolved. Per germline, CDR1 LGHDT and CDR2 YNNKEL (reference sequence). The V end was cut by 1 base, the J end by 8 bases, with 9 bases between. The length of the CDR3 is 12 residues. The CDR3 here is CASSQVEAKQYF. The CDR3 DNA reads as TGTGCCAGCAGCCAAGTCGAAGCCAAGCAGTACTTC.

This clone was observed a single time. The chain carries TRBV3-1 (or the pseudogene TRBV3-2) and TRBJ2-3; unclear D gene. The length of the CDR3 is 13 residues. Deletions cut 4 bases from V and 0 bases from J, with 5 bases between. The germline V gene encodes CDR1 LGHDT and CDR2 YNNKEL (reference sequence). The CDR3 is CASSLFSTDTQYF. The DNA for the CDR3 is TGTGCCAGCAGCCTCTTTAGCACAGATACGCAGTATTTT.

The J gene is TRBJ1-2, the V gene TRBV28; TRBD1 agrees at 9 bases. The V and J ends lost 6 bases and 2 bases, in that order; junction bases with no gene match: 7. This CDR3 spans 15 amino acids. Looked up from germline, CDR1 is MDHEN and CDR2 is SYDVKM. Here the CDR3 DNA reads TGTGCCAGCAGACCTACCGGGACAGGGAACTATGGCTACACCTTC. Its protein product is CASRPTGTGNYGYTF.

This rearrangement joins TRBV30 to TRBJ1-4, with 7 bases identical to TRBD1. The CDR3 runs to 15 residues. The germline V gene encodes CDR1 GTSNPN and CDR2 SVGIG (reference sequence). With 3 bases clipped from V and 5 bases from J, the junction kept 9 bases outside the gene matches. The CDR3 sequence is CAWSVGQAGNEKLFF. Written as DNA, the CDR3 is TGTGCCTGGAGCGTTGGACAGGCAGGGAATGAAAAACTGTTTTTT.

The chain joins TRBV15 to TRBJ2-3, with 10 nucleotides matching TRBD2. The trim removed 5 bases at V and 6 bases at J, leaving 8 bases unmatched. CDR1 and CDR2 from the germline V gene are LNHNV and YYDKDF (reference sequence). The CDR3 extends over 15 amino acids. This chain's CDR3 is CATSATSGIPDTQYF. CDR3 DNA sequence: TGTGCCACCAGCGCCACTAGCGGGATTCCCGATACGCAGTATTTT.